Listed below are T cell receptor beta chains from one sample, sequenced in a study of shared clonotypes between healthy human individuals. Produced via immunoSEQ multiplex PCR; TCRdb's table is partial and in-frame only. The sample shows over 700,000 clones, 72% of them seen only once. The sample was memory CD4+ T cells sorted from blood. Source of these receptors: a woman in her thirties in good health. CDR3s include the opening cysteine and the closing phenylalanine or tryptophan. A D gene is named only where the DNA matches it firmly. The size field is filled for only some rows; it gives once, few, many or a size class.

clone size	D gene	V gene	J gene	CDR3 protein	CDR3 DNA
.	TRBD2	TRBV2	TRBJ2-5	CASRRTSGSKETQYF	TGTGCCAGCAGGAGGACTAGCGGGTCCAAGGAGACCCAGTACTTC
few	.	TRBV2	TRBJ2-7	CASSEDHSYEQYF	TGTGCCAGCAGTGAGGATCATTCCTACGAGCAGTACTTC
.	.	TRBV10-3	TRBJ2-3	CAISESQSSTDTQYF	TGTGCCATCAGTGAGTCTCAGTCTAGCACAGATACGCAGTATTTT
.	TRBD2	TRBV7-9	TRBJ2-1	CASSASGWSSYNEQFF	TGTGCCAGCAGCGCTAGCGGCTGGAGCTCCTACAATGAGCAGTTCTTC
.	.	TRBV6-1	TRBJ2-1	CASSEYEGVGGEQFF	TGTGCCAGCAGTGAATACGAGGGCGTGGGGGGCGAGCAGTTCTTC
few	.	TRBV19	TRBJ1-5	CASSIGQGAQPQHF	TGTGCCAGTAGTATAGGCCAGGGAGCTCAGCCCCAGCATTTT
.	.	TRBV6-5	TRBJ2-3	CASKLASADTQYF	TGTGCCAGCAAACTAGCTTCGGCAGATACGCAGTATTTT
once	TRBD1	TRBV28	TRBJ1-2	CASRGQGATNYGYTF	TGTGCCAGCAGGGGTCAGGGGGCCACTAACTATGGCTACACCTTC
.	TRBD2	TRBV6-6	TRBJ2-3	CASIPSGIATDTQYF	TGTGCCAGCATACCTAGCGGGATAGCGACAGATACGCAGTATTTT
.	TRBD2	TRBV9	TRBJ2-5	CASSVGALAGIQETQYF	TGTGCCAGCAGCGTAGGAGCCCTAGCGGGGATCCAAGAGACCCAGTACTTC
.	TRBD1	TRBV27	TRBJ1-1	CASKTLDRVTEAFF	TGTGCCAGCAAGACCCTGGACAGGGTAACTGAAGCTTTCTTT
.	.	TRBV9	TRBJ2-3	CASSVGAVRSDTQYF	TGTGCCAGCAGCGTAGGGGCGGTTCGGTCAGATACGCAGTATTTT
.	TRBD1	TRBV28	TRBJ1-5	CASRLYRDRANQPQHF	TGTGCCAGCAGACTATACCGGGACAGGGCAAATCAGCCCCAGCATTTT
.	.	TRBV5-1	TRBJ1-5	CASSWGDGGNQPQHF	TGCGCCAGCAGCTGGGGTGATGGAGGTAATCAGCCCCAGCATTTT
few	.	TRBV19	TRBJ2-7	CASSIEGRGEQYF	TGTGCCAGTAGTATAGAGGGAAGGGGCGAGCAGTACTTC
.	.	TRBV7-9	TRBJ2-1	CASSLMADYNEQFF	TGTGCCAGCAGCTTAATGGCGGACTACAATGAGCAGTTCTTC
.	.	TRBV18	TRBJ2-7	CASSPMQGGRGYEQYF	TGTGCCAGCTCACCAATGCAGGGAGGTAGAGGGTACGAGCAGTACTTC
few	.	TRBV23-1	TRBJ2-2	CASSQSRNGGRNTGELFF	TGCGCCAGCAGTCAATCCAGGAATGGGGGGCGAAACACCGGGGAGCTGTTTTTT
.	TRBD1	TRBV5-4	TRBJ1-1	CASSWDREGAFF	TGTGCCAGCAGCTGGGACAGAGAAGGAGCTTTCTTT
.	.	TRBV25-1	TRBJ2-1	CASSELAELDNNEQFF	TGTGCCAGCAGTGAATTAGCAGAATTGGATAACAATGAGCAGTTCTTC
.	.	TRBV5-1	TRBJ1-3	CASSLKDASSGNTIYF	TGCGCCAGCAGCTTGAAGGACGCTAGCTCTGGAAACACCATATATTTT
.	TRBD2	TRBV5-6	TRBJ2-5	CASSLVFGTSGIETQYF	TGTGCCAGCAGCTTGGTATTCGGGACTAGCGGGATAGAGACCCAGTACTTC
.	.	TRBV6-4	TRBJ2-1	CASSGGGPYNEQFF	TGTGCCAGCAGTGGGGGGGGCCCCTACAATGAGCAGTTCTTC
.	TRBD2	TRBV5-6	TRBJ2-3	CASSLGLTRLAVTDTQYF	TGTGCCAGCAGCTTGGGGTTAACGCGACTAGCGGTCACAGATACGCAGTATTTT
.	.	TRBV27	TRBJ1-2	CASSQHQNYGYTF	TGTGCCAGCAGCCAACACCAAAACTATGGCTACACCTTC
.	.	TRBV5-1	TRBJ2-2	CASSFTAKDHGELFF	TGCGCCAGCAGCTTTACCGCGAAAGACCACGGGGAGCTGTTTTTT
.	TRBD2	TRBV18	TRBJ2-7	CASSPTGTRNLEQYF	TGTGCCAGCTCACCGACCGGGACTAGGAATCTCGAGCAGTACTTC
.	TRBD1	TRBV18	TRBJ1-2	CASSPGQGGDYGYTF	TGTGCCAGCTCACCTGGACAGGGTGGGGACTATGGCTACACCTTC
.	TRBD1	TRBV7-8	TRBJ2-3	CASSSLDREDTQYF	TGTGCCAGCAGCTCCCTGGACAGGGAAGATACGCAGTATTTT
few	.	TRBV29-1	TRBJ1-1	CSHRGAGEAFF	TGCAGCCACCGGGGGGCCGGTGAAGCTTTCTTT
once	.	TRBV28	TRBJ1-3	CASSLSIQPGNTIYF	TGTGCCAGCAGTTTATCAATCCAGCCTGGAAACACCATATATTTT
.	.	TRBV11-1	TRBJ1-1	CASSPYRGLIAFF	TGTGCCAGCAGCCCGTATCGAGGGTTAATAGCTTTCTTT
.	.	TRBV1	TRBJ2-3	CTSSQDRATDTQYF	TGCACCAGCAGCCAAGATAGGGCTACAGATACGCAGTATTTT
.	.	TRBV21-1	TRBJ1-4	CASSNGHRDRGPCEKLFF	TGTGCCAGCAGCAACGGTCATCGGGACAGGGGGCCTTGTGAAAAACTGTTTTTT
.	TRBD2	TRBV5-1	TRBJ2-7	CASSLVGTSGEQYF	TGCGCCAGCAGCTTGGTAGGCACTAGCGGCGAGCAGTACTTC
few	.	TRBV19	TRBJ2-7	CASRGGNYEQYF	TGTGCCAGTAGAGGAGGGAACTACGAGCAGTACTTC
.	TRBD2	TRBV28	TRBJ2-1	CASSFSGLAGAGNEQFF	TGTGCCAGCAGTTTCTCGGGACTAGCGGGAGCAGGCAATGAGCAGTTCTTC
.	TRBD2	TRBV7-6	TRBJ2-2	CASSLSGLAGIGELFF	TGTGCCAGCAGCCTCTCGGGACTAGCGGGAATCGGGGAGCTGTTTTTT
.	TRBD2	TRBV7-8	TRBJ2-5	CASSPPRRLAGVHASQYF	TGTGCCAGCAGCCCCCCCAGACGACTAGCGGGAGTCCATGCGTCCCAGTACTTC
.	.	TRBV27	TRBJ2-3	CASSPTGTPPDTQYF	TGTGCCAGCAGTCCGACGGGGACTCCCCCGGATACGCAGTATTTT
.	.	TRBV4-1	TRBJ1-1	CASSQARSPVNTEAFF	TGCGCCAGCAGCCAAGCACGATCCCCCGTGAACACTGAAGCTTTCTTT
once	TRBD2	TRBV5-6	TRBJ2-3	CASSLGAGTSGKQYF	TGTGCCAGCAGCCTTGGGGCGGGAACTAGCGGGAAACAGTATTTT
.	TRBD1	TRBV30	TRBJ1-5	CAWSPQGAGQPQHF	TGTGCCTGGAGTCCACAGGGGGCGGGTCAGCCCCAGCATTTT
.	.	TRBV27	TRBJ2-7	CASSLGGWGYEQYF	TGTGCCAGCAGTTTAGGCGGTTGGGGCTACGAGCAGTACTTC
.	.	TRBV30	TRBJ1-2	CAWRPRANDGYTF	TGTGCCTGGAGGCCCAGGGCCAACGATGGCTACACCTTC
.	.	TRBV5-8	TRBJ1-5	CASSKKSPGRPNQPQHF	TGTGCCAGCAGCAAAAAAAGTCCCGGGAGACCCAATCAGCCCCAGCATTTT
.	TRBD1	TRBV11-2	TRBJ2-7	CASSLGTAYEQYF	TGTGCCAGCAGCTTGGGGACAGCCTACGAGCAGTACTTC